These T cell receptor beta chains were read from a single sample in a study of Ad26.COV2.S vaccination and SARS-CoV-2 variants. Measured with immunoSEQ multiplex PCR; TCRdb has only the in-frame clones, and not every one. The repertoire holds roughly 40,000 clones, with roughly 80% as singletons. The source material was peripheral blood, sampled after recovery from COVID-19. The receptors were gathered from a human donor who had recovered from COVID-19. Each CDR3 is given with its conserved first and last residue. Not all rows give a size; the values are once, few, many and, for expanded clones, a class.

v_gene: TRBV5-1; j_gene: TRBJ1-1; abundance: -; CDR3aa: CASSLRDSVTEAFF
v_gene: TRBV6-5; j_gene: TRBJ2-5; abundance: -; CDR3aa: CASSYSWDPETQYF
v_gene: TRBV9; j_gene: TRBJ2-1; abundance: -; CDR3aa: CASSVVGSGYNEQFF
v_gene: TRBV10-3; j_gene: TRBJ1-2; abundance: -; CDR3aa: CAISPYDRAGDGYTF
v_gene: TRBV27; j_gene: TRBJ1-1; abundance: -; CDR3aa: CASSLEGGGTEAFF
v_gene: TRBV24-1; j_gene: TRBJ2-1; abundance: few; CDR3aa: CATSEGGPTALNEQFF
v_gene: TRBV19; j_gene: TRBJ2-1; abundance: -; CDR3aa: CASSLGLAGDTHEQFF
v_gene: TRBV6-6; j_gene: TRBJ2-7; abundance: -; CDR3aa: CASSSGGSYEQYF
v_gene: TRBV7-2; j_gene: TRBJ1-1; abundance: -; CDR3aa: CASSSGQLSTEAFF
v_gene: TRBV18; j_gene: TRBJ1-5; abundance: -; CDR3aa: CASSPGQDLGPQHF
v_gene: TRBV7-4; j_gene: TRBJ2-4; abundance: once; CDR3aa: CASSPRVQTVILAKNIQYF
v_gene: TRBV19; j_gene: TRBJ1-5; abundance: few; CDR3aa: CASSMSPVRDGQPQHF
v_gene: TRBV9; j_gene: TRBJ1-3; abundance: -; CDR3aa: CASSVEGVGNTIYF
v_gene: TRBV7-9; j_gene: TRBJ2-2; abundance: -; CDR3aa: CASSLTGGRELFF
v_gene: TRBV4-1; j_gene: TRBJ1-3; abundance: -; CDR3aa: CASSQPTDSSGNTIYF
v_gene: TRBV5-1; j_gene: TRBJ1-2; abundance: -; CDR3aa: CASSPLGGEGGYTF
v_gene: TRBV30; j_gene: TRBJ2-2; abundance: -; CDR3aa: CAWSVDGELFF
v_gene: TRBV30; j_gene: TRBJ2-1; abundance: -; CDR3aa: CAWSSQWEQFF
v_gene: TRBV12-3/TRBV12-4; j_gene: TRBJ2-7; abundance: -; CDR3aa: CASSGGGYEQYF
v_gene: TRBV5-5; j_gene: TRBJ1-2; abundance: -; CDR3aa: CASSLGQSYGYTF
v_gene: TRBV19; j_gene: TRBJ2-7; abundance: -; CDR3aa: CASSTQAGAYEQYF
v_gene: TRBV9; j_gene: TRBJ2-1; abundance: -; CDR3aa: CASSLTGGSYNEQFF
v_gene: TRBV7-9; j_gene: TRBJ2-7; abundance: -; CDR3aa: CASSSLSGTEDEQYF